Sequencing of this TCR beta chain was carried out in a study of cytomegalovirus exposure and HLA in healthy donors. General observations from the study: It was fewer than 200 TCR beta chains that were listed as cytomegalovirus-associated. Later analysis suggested most CMV-associated TCR beta chains were HLA-restricted.

In germline, CDR1 is WNHNN, CDR2 SYGVQD (reference sequence). Unmatched junction bases numbered 6, after V lost 5 bases and J lost 6 bases. This CDR3 has 14 residues. Both 60 Vbeta primers and 13 Jbeta primers went into the PCR. Produced via immunoSEQ multiplex PCR; TCRdb's table is partial and in-frame only. This sample's table has 200,000 to 250,000 clones. Despite likely unrecorded immune exposures, the donors were nominally healthy at the time of sampling. As concerns this clone: Its antigen is currently unknown.

The chain links TRBV10-1 to TRBJ2-1; TRBD2 matches at 8 bases. The TCR originated in a woman aged 30 to 39 in good health and CMV-seropositive. Sequencing was performed on PBMCs. This CDR3 reads CASSTAGAFNEQFF. The DNA of the CDR3 is TGCGCCAGCAGTACAGCGGGGGCGTTCAATGAGCAGTTCTTC.